The sequence of this TCR beta chain was determined in a study of cytomegalovirus exposure and HLA in healthy donors. Study-level points and caveats: Other equally common chains were less clonally expanded than HLA-associated TCR beta chains, a later analysis showed.

The germline CDR1 and CDR2 sequences are MDHEN and SYDVKM. Trimming removed 7 bases from V and 6 bases from J, with 18 bases in between. CDR3 length equals 15 residues. The PCR used 60 Vbeta and 13 Jbeta primers. Measured with immunoSEQ multiplex PCR; TCRdb has only the in-frame clones, and not every one. The sample carries around 200,000 clones, roughly 80% recorded once. As concerns this clone: As yet, its antigen is unknown.

Sample: PBMCs. This receptor was identified in a man in his forties or fifties in good health and CMV-seronegative. This sequence joins TRBV28 and TRBJ2-2; maybe TRBD2 (6 bases). CDR3 in amino acids: CASNGGGERPGELFF. The CDR3 DNA sequence: TGTGCCAGCAACGGGGGAGGTGAACGCCCCGGGGAGCTGTTTTTT.